A single sample gave rise to the 3 T cell receptor beta chains below, sequenced in a study of OX40 agonist ivuxolimab in advanced cancers. Data came from immunoSEQ multiplex PCR; TCRdb stores just in-frame clones and leaves some out. Of 19,000 or so clones in the sample, about 90% were seen once. This sample comprised CD4+ or CD8+ T cells sorted from blood, obtained in a trial of the OX40 agonist ivuxolimab. The receptors were gathered from an adult with an advanced solid tumor such as melanoma, head and neck, liver or kidney cancer.

This chain uses TRBV7-8 with TRBJ2-7; 7 positions agree with TRBD2. V shed 1 base, J shed 6 bases, and the junction held 3 bases outside the gene matches. Germline V gene data show CDR1 as SGHVS and CDR2 as FQNEAQ. There are 13 residues in the CDR3. CDR3 residues: CASSLGGEGEQYF. The DNA for the CDR3 is TGTGCCAGCAGCTTAGGAGGGGAGGGCGAGCAGTACTTC. Variable domain in full (rest from reference TRBV7-8 and TRBJ2-7): GAGVSQSPRYKVAKRGQDVALRCDPISGHVSLFWYQQALGQGPEFLTYFQNEAQLDKSGLPSDRFFAERPEGSVSTLKIQRTQQEDSAVYLCASSLGGEGEQYFGPGTRLTVT.

This clone was seen more than once but under ten times. The genes are TRBV27 and TRBJ1-2; TRBD1 matches 8 bases. The CDR3 loop spans 13 amino acids. With V trimmed by 10 bases and J by 5 bases, 9 bases remained unmatched. Germline CDR1 is MNHEY and CDR2 is SMNVEV (reference sequence). The CDR3 bases are TGTGCCACCAGAGGACAGGGTGGATATGGCTACACCTTC. This gives the protein CATRGQGGYGYTF.

This clone appeared a few times. The chain has TRBV7-6 and TRBJ2-7; possible D gene TRBD1, 6 bases. The CDR3 sequence is 14 residues long. Trimming removed 4 bases at V and 0 bases at J, with 10 bases between. Germline CDR1 reads SGHVS; CDR2 reads FNYEAQ. The DNA for the CDR3 is TGTGCCAGCAGCTACAGGGAGAGCTCCTACGAGCAGTACTTC. Residues: CASSYRESSYEQYF.